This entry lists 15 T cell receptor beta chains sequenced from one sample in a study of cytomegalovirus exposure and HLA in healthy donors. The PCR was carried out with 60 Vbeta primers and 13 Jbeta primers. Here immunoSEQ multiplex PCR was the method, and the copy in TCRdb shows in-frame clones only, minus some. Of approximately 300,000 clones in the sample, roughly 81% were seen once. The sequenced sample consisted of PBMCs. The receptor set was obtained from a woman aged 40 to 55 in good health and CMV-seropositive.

CDR3 sequence: CASSYGSGRASYEQYF. In DNA form, the CDR3 reads TGTGCCAGCAGTTACGGGAGCGGGAGGGCCTCCTACGAGCAGTACTTC. The chain combines TRBV6-6 with TRBJ2-7, with 10 bases lining up with TRBD2. The ends lost 2 bases at V and 0 bases at J; junction bases unmatched: 4. The CDR3 has 16 amino acids. In germline, CDR1 is MNHNY, CDR2 SVGAGI (reference sequence).

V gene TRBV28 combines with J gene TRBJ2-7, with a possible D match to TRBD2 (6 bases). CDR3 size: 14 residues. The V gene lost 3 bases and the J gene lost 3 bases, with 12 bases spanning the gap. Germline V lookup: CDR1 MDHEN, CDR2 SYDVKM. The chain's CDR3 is CASSFGNSGYEQYF. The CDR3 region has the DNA TGTGCCAGCAGTTTTGGAAATAGCGGCTACGAGCAGTACTTC.

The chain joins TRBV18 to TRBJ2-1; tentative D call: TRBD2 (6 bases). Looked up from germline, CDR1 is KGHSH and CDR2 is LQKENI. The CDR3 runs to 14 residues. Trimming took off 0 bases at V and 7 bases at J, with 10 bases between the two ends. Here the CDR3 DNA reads TGTGCCAGCTCACCACCCGGTCGGGGGAATGAGCAGTTCTTC. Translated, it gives CASSPPGRGNEQFF.

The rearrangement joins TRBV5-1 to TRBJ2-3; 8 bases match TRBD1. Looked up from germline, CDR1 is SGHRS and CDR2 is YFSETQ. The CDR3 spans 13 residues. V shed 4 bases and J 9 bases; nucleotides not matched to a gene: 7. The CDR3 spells CASSTSGGDTQYF. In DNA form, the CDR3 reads TGCGCCAGCAGCACTTCAGGGGGCGACACGCAGTATTTT.

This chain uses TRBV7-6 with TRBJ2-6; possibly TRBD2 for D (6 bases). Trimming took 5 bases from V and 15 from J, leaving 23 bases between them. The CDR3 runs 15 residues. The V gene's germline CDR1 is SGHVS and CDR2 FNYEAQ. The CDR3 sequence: CASSTAGLQSDGLTF. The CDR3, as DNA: TGTGCCAGCAGCACCGCGGGGCTCCAGAGCGACGGCCTGACTTTC.

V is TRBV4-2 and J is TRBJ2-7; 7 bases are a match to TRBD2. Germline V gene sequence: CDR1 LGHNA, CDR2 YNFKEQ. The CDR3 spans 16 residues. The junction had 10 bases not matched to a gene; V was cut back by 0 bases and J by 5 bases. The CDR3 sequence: CASSQDWGEGYHEQYF. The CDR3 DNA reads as TGTGCCAGCAGCCAAGATTGGGGGGAGGGTTACCACGAGCAGTACTTC.

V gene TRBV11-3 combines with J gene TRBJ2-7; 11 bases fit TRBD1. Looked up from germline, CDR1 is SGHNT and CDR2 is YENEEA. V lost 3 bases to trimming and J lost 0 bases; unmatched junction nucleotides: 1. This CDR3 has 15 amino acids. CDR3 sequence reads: CASSLDRGLSYEQYF. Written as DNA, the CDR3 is TGTGCCAGCAGCTTGGACAGGGGGCTCTCCTACGAGCAGTACTTC.

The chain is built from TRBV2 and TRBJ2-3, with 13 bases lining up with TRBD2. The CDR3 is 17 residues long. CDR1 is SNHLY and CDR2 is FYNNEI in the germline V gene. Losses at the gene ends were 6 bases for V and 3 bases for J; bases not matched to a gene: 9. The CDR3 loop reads CASRVGTSGMGTDTQYF. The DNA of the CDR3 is TGTGCCAGCAGGGTCGGGACTAGCGGGATGGGGACAGATACGCAGTATTTT.

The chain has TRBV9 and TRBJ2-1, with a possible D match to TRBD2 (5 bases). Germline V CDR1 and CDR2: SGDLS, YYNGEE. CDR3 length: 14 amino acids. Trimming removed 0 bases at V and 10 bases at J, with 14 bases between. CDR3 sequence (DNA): TGTGCCAGCAGCGTAGTTGGAGGTTCGGGGGAGCAGTTCTTC. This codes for CASSVVGGSGEQFF. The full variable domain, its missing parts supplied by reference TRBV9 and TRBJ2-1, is DSGVTQTPKHLITATGQRVTLRCSPRSGDLSVYWYQQSLDQGLQFLIQYYNGEERAKGNILERFSAQQFPDLHSELNLSSLELGDSALYFCASSVVGGSGEQFFGPGTRLTVL.

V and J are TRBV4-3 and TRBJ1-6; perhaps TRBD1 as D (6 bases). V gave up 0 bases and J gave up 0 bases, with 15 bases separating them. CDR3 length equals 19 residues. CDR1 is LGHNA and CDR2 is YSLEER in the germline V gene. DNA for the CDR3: TGCGCCAGCAGCCAAGATTCCGGACAGTATAGCTCCTATAATTCACCCCTCCACTTT. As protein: CASSQDSGQYSSYNSPLHF.

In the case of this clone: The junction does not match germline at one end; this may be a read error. The CDR3 spells CASSGTGTNSQYF. CDR3 nucleotides: TGCGCCAGCAGCGGGACAGGGACCAACAGTCAGTACTTC. This chain connects TRBV4-1 to TRBJ2-4; TRBD1 aligns across 9 bases. This CDR3 has 13 residues. The germline gives CDR1 MGHRA, CDR2 YSYEKL.

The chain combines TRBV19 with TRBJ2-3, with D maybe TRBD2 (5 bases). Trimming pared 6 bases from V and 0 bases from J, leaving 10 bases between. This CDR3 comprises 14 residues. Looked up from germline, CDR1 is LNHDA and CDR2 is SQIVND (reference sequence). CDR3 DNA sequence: TGTGCCAGTAGGGACTGGTCTAGCACAGATACGCAGTATTTT. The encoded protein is CASRDWSSTDTQYF.

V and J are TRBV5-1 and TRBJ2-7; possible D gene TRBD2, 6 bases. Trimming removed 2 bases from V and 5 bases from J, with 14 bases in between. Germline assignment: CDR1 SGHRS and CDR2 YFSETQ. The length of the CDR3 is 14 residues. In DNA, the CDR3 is TGCGCCAGCAGCTTAGGCGGAGGGAATGACGAGCAGTACTTC. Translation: CASSLGGGNDEQYF.

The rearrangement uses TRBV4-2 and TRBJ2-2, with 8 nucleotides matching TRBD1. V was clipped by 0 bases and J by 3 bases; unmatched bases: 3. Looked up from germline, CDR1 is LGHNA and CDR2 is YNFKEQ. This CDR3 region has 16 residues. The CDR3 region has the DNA TGTGCCAGCAGCCAAGAGGCAGGGGGCCACACCGGGGAGCTGTTTTTT. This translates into CASSQEAGGHTGELFF.

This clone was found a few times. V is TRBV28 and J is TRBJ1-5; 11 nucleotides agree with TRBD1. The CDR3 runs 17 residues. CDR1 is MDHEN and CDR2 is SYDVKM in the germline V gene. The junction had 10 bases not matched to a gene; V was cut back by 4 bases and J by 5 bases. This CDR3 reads CASSSHPGQGVYQPQHF. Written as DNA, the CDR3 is TGTGCCAGCAGTTCACACCCGGGACAGGGGGTCTATCAGCCCCAGCATTTT. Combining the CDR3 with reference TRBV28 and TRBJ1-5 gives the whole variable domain DVKVTQSSRYLVKRTGEKVFLECVQDMDHENMFWYRQDPGLGLRLIYFSYDVKMKEKGDIPEGYSVSREKKERFSLILESASTNQTSMYLCASSSHPGQGVYQPQHFGDGTRLSIL.